The 32 T cell receptor beta chains presented below share a single source sample, sequenced in a study of blood T cell repertoires in COVID-19 (dated by TCRdb to the early 2020s). Receptor libraries were prepared by the immunoSEQ multiplex PCR assay. Sourced from immuneACCESS, this table was stored by TCRdb with only in-frame sequences that have V and J called. A share of the clones is absent; for the studies checked, an unresolved V gene accounts for under half, and the remainder has no known explanation. The sample records about 180,000 clones, approximately 84% of which are singletons. The top ten clonotypes cover over 0.95% of the sample. Sequencing was performed on PBMCs or T cells enriched from blood (not recorded which). All receptors come from a human donor with acute COVID-19. The donor label of this sample is uncertain.

Only one count was recorded for this clone. This chain connects TRBV7-9 to TRBJ2-7; 9 nucleotides agree with TRBD1. The V segment lost 5 bases and the J segment 2 bases; nucleotides outside the gene matches: 4. The germline CDR1 and CDR2 sequences are SEHNR and FQNEAQ (reference sequence). This CDR3 contains 14 residues. The CDR3 DNA reads TGTGCCAGCAGCGACGACAGGGGGGCCTACGAGCAGTACTTC. Amino acids: CASSDDRGAYEQYF.

The rearrangement joins TRBV4-1 to TRBJ1-2, with D possibly matching TRBD1 (6 bases). CDR1 is MGHRA, CDR2 YSYEKL, per germline. The CDR3 runs 15 residues. The V end lost 1 base, the J end lost 6 bases, and 15 bases lay between the germline ends. This CDR3 reads CASSQGWGGGHGYTF. DNA for the CDR3: TGCGCCAGCAGCCAAGGATGGGGAGGGGGGCATGGCTACACCTTC.

This sequence joins TRBV9 and TRBJ1-2; D unresolved. V was trimmed by 4 bases and J by 4 bases, leaving 17 bases between them. Germline lookup yields CDR1 SGDLS and CDR2 YYNGEE. The CDR3 has 15 amino acids. CDR3 sequence (DNA): TGTGCCAGCAGCCCGGCGGTGACTGCCCCCTATGGCTACACCTTC. Amino acid sequence: CASSPAVTAPYGYTF.

V and J are TRBV20-1 and TRBJ2-3; 9 nucleotides align to TRBD1. This CDR3 has 14 amino acids. J gave up 5 bases and V 3 bases, and 6 bases lay outside the gene matches. Germline-derived CDR1 and CDR2 are DFQATT and SNEGSKA (reference sequence). DNA for the CDR3: TGCAGTGCTAGTACAGGGGGCTGGAGAGATACGCAGTATTTT. It codes for CSASTGGWRDTQYF.

This chain joins TRBV6-5 and TRBJ1-1; D remains unclear. The CDR3 extends over 11 amino acids. V lost 0 bases to trimming and J lost 9 bases, with 5 bases between them. From germline, CDR1 is MNHEY and CDR2 SVGAGI. The CDR3 protein is CASSYSLQAFF. Here the CDR3 DNA reads TGTGCCAGCAGTTACTCCCTACAAGCTTTCTTT.

J is TRBJ2-2 and V is TRBV18; D is ambiguous. This CDR3 spans 16 amino acids. Germline V gene sequence: CDR1 KGHSH, CDR2 LQKENI. Trimming shortened V by 0 bases and J by 5 bases, and 13 bases separated the two germline ends. CDR3 nucleotides: TGTGCCAGCTCACCACCGGTTTCCCCCGGGACCGGGGAGCTGTTTTTT. Protein product: CASSPPVSPGTGELFF.

This clone was recorded only once. The chain joins TRBV7-2 to TRBJ2-2; TRBD2 agrees at 7 bases. V dropped 0 bases and J dropped 5; count of bases not matched to a gene: 6. The germline V gene encodes CDR1 SGHTA and CDR2 FQGNSA. This CDR3 region has 16 residues. Written as DNA, the CDR3 is TGTGCCAGCAGCTTAGCAGCGGGGTGGAATACCGGGGAGCTGTTTTTT. It specifies CASSLAAGWNTGELFF.

This clone occurred once. V and J are TRBV30 and TRBJ2-1; 9 positions agree with TRBD1. The CDR3 is 13 amino acids. Germline assignment: CDR1 GTSNPN and CDR2 SVGIG (reference sequence). V lost 8 bases to trimming and J lost 9 bases; unmatched junction nucleotides: 11. CDR3 sequence reads: CAQSGQGNIEQFF. In DNA form, the CDR3 reads TGTGCCCAATCGGGACAGGGAAATATTGAGCAGTTCTTC.

In DNA form, the CDR3 reads TGTGCCAGCAGCTTAATGCCAGTCCCTGCCTACGAGCAGTACTTC. It encodes CASSLMPVPAYEQYF. The V call is TRBV7-3, the J call TRBJ2-7, with D unclear. Trimming left V 1 base short and J 2 bases short, with 12 bases between. The CDR3 is 15 amino acids. In germline, CDR1 is SGHTA, CDR2 FQGTGA. The full variable domain, rest sourced from reference TRBV7-3 and TRBJ2-7, is GAGVSQTPSNKVTEKGKYVELRCDPISGHTALYWYRQSLGQGPEFLIYFQGTGAADDSGLPNDRFFAVRPEGSVSTLKIQRTERGDSAVYLCASSLMPVPAYEQYFGPGTRLTVT.

The table lists this clone with a count of one. The chain employs TRBV6-5 and TRBJ1-1, with D hard to call. V was trimmed by 6 bases and J by 0 bases, leaving 5 bases between them. Germline assignment: CDR1 MNHEY and CDR2 SVGAGI. The CDR3 sequence is 12 residues long. This CDR3 reads CASRDMNTEAFF. The CDR3 DNA sequence: TGTGCCAGCAGAGACATGAACACTGAAGCTTTCTTT.

The gene calls are TRBV5-1 and TRBJ1-1; 8 nucleotides line up with TRBD1. This CDR3 is built from 13 residues. J lost 3 bases, V lost 4 bases, and 2 bases had no gene match. Looked up from germline, CDR1 is SGHRS and CDR2 is YFSETQ. The CDR3 DNA sequence: TGCGCCAGCAGCGGACAGGGCGACACTGAAGCTTTCTTT. It codes for CASSGQGDTEAFF.

The chain carries TRBV29-1 and TRBJ2-1, with 9 bases identical to TRBD1. The CDR3 is 15 amino acids. The V and J ends lost 6 bases and 6 bases, in that order; junction bases with no gene match: 12. Germline assignment: CDR1 SQVTM and CDR2 ANQGSEA. The CDR3 spells CSVAGGDRVFNEQFF. The CDR3, as DNA: TGCAGCGTGGCCGGTGGGGACAGGGTCTTCAATGAGCAGTTCTTC.

V and J are TRBV9 and TRBJ1-2; TRBD1 is a possible D gene (6 bases). The V gene's germline CDR1 is SGDLS and CDR2 YYNGEE. The CDR3 extends over 12 amino acids. V shed 3 bases and J shed 6 bases, with 9 bases lying between them. The CDR3, as DNA: TGTGCCAGCAGCGGAACAGGGAATGGCTACACCTTC. Its protein is CASSGTGNGYTF.

This chain connects TRBV7-6 to TRBJ2-7; no definite D call. From germline, CDR1 is SGHVS and CDR2 FNYEAQ. Trimming stripped 1 base from V and 2 bases from J, with 18 bases between. This CDR3 comprises 17 residues. Here the CDR3 DNA reads TGTGCCAGCAGCTTAGGGTTTCTTGCGGAAACCACCTACGAGCAGTACTTC. Translation: CASSLGFLAETTYEQYF.

V is TRBV4-1 and J is TRBJ2-5; 7 bases fit TRBD1. Germline V gives CDR1 MGHRA, CDR2 YSYEKL. Losses at the gene ends were 4 bases for V and 1 base for J; bases not matched to a gene: 6. The CDR3 length is 15 residues. Here the CDR3 reads CASSPRDSVQETQYF. The DNA for the CDR3 is TGCGCCAGCAGCCCCCGGGACAGTGTCCAAGAGACCCAGTACTTC.

The rearrangement joins TRBV2 to TRBJ1-6; TRBD1 is a possible D gene (6 bases). The CDR3 is 13 amino acids. V lost 5 bases, J lost 7 bases, and 9 bases lay in between. Germline V CDR1 and CDR2: SNHLY, FYNNEI. DNA for the CDR3: TGTGCCAGCAGTCCGCAGGGGAATTCACCCCTCCACTTT. It specifies CASSPQGNSPLHF.

This chain uses TRBV12-5 with TRBJ2-7, with TRBD1 identical over 9 bases. J was trimmed by 5 bases and V by 1 base; bases with no gene match: 9. The germline gives CDR1 LGHNT, CDR2 FRNRAP. The CDR3 is 16 residues long. This chain's CDR3 is CASGLGRQGVRHEQYF. In nucleotides, the CDR3 is TGTGCTAGTGGTTTGGGACGACAGGGGGTGAGGCACGAGCAGTACTTC.

This clone was seen just once. J is TRBJ2-7 and V is TRBV5-6; D is possibly TRBD1 (6 bases). Trimming stripped 3 bases from V and 2 bases from J, with 9 bases between. Germline-derived CDR1 and CDR2 are SGHDT and YYEEEE. This CDR3 comprises 13 residues. The CDR3 coding sequence is TGTGCCAGCAGCTGGACAGAGGCCTACGAGCAGTACTTC. This codes for CASSWTEAYEQYF. Supplemented by reference TRBV5-6 and TRBJ2-7, the full variable domain reads DAGVTQSPTHLIKTRGQQVTLRCSPKSGHDTVSWYQQALGQGPQFIFQYYEEEERQRGNFPDRFSGHQFPNYSSELNVNALLLGDSALYLCASSWTEAYEQYFGPGTRLTVT.

V usage is TRBV7-2 and J usage is TRBJ2-1; D might be TRBD2 (5 bases). Per germline, CDR1 SGHTA and CDR2 FQGNSA. The CDR3 has 14 amino acids. V was trimmed by 4 bases and J by 9 bases, leaving 16 bases between them. This chain's CDR3 is CASSWGVSSGEQFF. The CDR3, as DNA: TGTGCCAGCAGCTGGGGAGTATCGAGCGGTGAGCAGTTCTTC.

The chain combines TRBV27 with TRBJ2-7; possible D gene TRBD1, 6 bases. This CDR3 contains 14 residues. Per the germline V gene, CDR1 is MNHEY and CDR2 is SMNVEV (reference sequence). V lost 2 bases and J lost 5, with 13 bases in between. CDR3 amino acids: CASSLLPRGNEQYF. CDR3 nucleotide sequence: TGTGCCAGCAGTTTACTACCCAGGGGAAACGAGCAGTACTTC.

A note on this clone: Other DNA variants within this sample encode the same CDR3. The V and J genes are TRBV7-9 and TRBJ2-3; D not certain. The CDR3 covers 11 residues. Trimming pared 5 bases from V and 5 bases from J, leaving 5 bases between. The germline CDR1 and CDR2 sequences are SEHNR and FQNEAQ (reference sequence). CDR3 nucleotides: TGTGCCAGCAGCCTTAGAGATACGCAGTATTTT. Translated: CASSLRDTQYF.

The rearrangement joins TRBV29-1 to TRBJ1-2; D is undetermined. Trimming took 1 base from V and 0 from J, leaving 9 bases between them. There are 14 residues in the CDR3. Germline V gene lookup returns CDR1 SQVTM and CDR2 ANQGSEA. CDR3 amino acids: CSVEGEAANYGYTF. The DNA for the CDR3 is TGCAGCGTTGAAGGGGAGGCCGCTAACTATGGCTACACCTTC.

The chain recombines TRBV2 with TRBJ2-2, with a weak D call TRBD1 (6 bases). The CDR3 has 16 amino acids. V was pared by 6 bases and J by 6 bases, with 20 bases between. Germline V gene sequence: CDR1 SNHLY, CDR2 FYNNEI. CDR3 region: CASRDGTQTGSGELFF. Here the CDR3 DNA reads TGTGCCAGCAGAGACGGGACACAGACCGGATCCGGGGAGCTGTTTTTT.

This chain joins TRBV27 and TRBJ1-1; D remains unclear. The CDR3 sequence is 13 residues long. Germline loops: CDR1 MNHEY, CDR2 SMNVEV (reference sequence). V was pared by 10 bases and J by 0 bases, with 12 bases between. The CDR3 sequence: CATWREMNTEAFF. The CDR3 DNA sequence: TGTGCCACGTGGAGGGAAATGAACACTGAAGCTTTCTTT.

This clone was detected only a few times. V usage is TRBV5-4 and J usage is TRBJ2-7, with a tentative D call TRBD1 (5 bases). V lost 0 bases, J lost 0 bases, and 7 bases lay in between. The CDR3 consists of 14 residues. Germline CDR1 and CDR2: SGHNT and YYREEE (reference sequence). The DNA of the CDR3 is TGTGCCAGCAGCTTGGACAGGAGCTCCTACGAGCAGTACTTC. This translates into CASSLDRSSYEQYF.

This CDR3 reads CASSSPDTQYF. CDR3 coding DNA: TGTGCCAGCAGTTCCCCGGATACGCAGTATTTT. The V and J genes are TRBV2 and TRBJ2-3; D unclear. The germline V gene encodes CDR1 SNHLY and CDR2 FYNNEI. The length of the CDR3 is 11 residues. With 5 bases removed from V and 6 bases from J, the gap between germline ends came to 6 bases. The full variable domain, in which reference TRBV2 and TRBJ2-3 provide the parts outside the CDR3, is EPEVTQTPSHQVTQMGQEVILRCVPISNHLYFYWYRQILGQKVEFLVSFYNNEISEKSEIFDDQFSVERPDGSNFTLKIRSTKLEDSAMYFCASSSPDTQYFGPGTRLTVL.

CDR3 DNA: TGTGCCAGCAGCACCGGGGGGGCAGCTATTAATGAAAAACTGTTTTTT. Its protein is CASSTGGAAINEKLFF. The chain recombines TRBV7-9 with TRBJ1-4; D may be TRBD1 (6 bases). CDR3 length: 16 residues. Germline V CDR1 and CDR2: SEHNR, FQNEAQ (reference sequence). The V end was cut by 5 bases, the J end by 4 bases, with 17 bases between.

This clone was picked up a small number of times. V is TRBV19 and J is TRBJ2-3; 10 bases map to TRBD2. CDR3 length equals 16 residues. The V and J ends lost 4 bases and 0 bases, in that order; junction bases with no gene match: 4. Germline V gene data show CDR1 as LNHDA and CDR2 as SQIVND (reference sequence). The CDR3 coding sequence is TGTGCCAGTAGTACTACTAGCGGGGACAGCACAGATACGCAGTATTTT. It encodes CASSTTSGDSTDTQYF.

V usage is TRBV5-4 and J usage is TRBJ1-1; 8 nucleotides match TRBD1. CDR3 size: 18 residues. Germline CDR1 is SGHNT and CDR2 is YYREEE (reference sequence). The ends lost 3 bases at V and 3 bases at J; junction bases unmatched: 16. The CDR3 protein is CASSSTRGPDPYDTEAFF. In DNA form, the CDR3 reads TGTGCCAGCAGCTCCACCAGGGGGCCGGATCCCTACGACACTGAAGCTTTCTTT.

This chain uses TRBV12-5 with TRBJ2-7; D gene uncertain. V was cut by 0 bases and J by 5 bases, with 5 bases left in between. This CDR3 spans 12 amino acids. Germline V gene sequence: CDR1 LGHNT, CDR2 FRNRAP. CDR3 region: CASGLVFDEQYF. In DNA, the CDR3 is TGTGCTAGTGGTTTGGTATTCGACGAGCAGTACTTC.

The sample holds one count of this clone. The chain has TRBV29-1 and TRBJ2-7; 9 positions agree with TRBD1. This CDR3 comprises 13 residues. CDR1 SQVTM and CDR2 ANQGSEA come from the germline V gene. J was trimmed by 5 bases and V by 5 bases; bases with no gene match: 7. Here the CDR3 reads CSVQGQGINEQYF. The CDR3 DNA is TGCAGCGTTCAGGGACAGGGAATTAACGAGCAGTACTTC.

There are a few counts of this clone. The chain is built from TRBV6-2 or TRBV6-3 and TRBJ2-7; TRBD1 might be the D (6 bases). Germline CDR1 reads MNHEY; CDR2 reads SVGEGT. V shed 5 bases and J shed 6 bases, with 17 bases lying between them. The CDR3 runs to 14 residues. The CDR3 sequence is CASSPRQESSEQYF. CDR3 in DNA: TGTGCCAGCAGTCCCCGACAGGAGTCAAGCGAGCAGTACTTC.